This TCR beta chain was captured by sequencing in a study of CD4 T cells in relation to SARS-CoV-2 and coronaviruses. Whole-study findings and limits: No donor gave both pre-pandemic and post-infection samples. About 64% of donors had memory CD4+ clonotypes crossrecognizing SARS-CoV-2 and common cold coronavirus spike.

On this clone: Its target is unknown.

Deep TCR-beta sequencing used DNA from uncultured naive and memory CD4+ T cells. Libraries were prepared by immunoSEQ multiplex PCR; TCRdb keeps only in-frame clonotypes and omits some of them. The table has tens of thousands of clones, 70% to 90% seen once. Cryopreserved PBMCs were CD4-enriched, then split into naive and memory cells. V lost 6 bases and J lost 5; bases outside the gene matches: 8. This CDR3 comprises 15 residues. Germline lookup yields CDR1 MNHEY and CDR2 SVGAGI. The sample was memory CD4+ T cells from PBMCs. The sequence derives from an adult with COVID-19. This rearrangement joins TRBV6-5 to TRBJ1-4, with 8 bases lining up with TRBD1. CDR3 DNA sequence: TGTGCCAGCAGCCACACCAGGGACAGGAATGAAAAACTGTTTTTT. The encoded protein is CASSHTRDRNEKLFF.